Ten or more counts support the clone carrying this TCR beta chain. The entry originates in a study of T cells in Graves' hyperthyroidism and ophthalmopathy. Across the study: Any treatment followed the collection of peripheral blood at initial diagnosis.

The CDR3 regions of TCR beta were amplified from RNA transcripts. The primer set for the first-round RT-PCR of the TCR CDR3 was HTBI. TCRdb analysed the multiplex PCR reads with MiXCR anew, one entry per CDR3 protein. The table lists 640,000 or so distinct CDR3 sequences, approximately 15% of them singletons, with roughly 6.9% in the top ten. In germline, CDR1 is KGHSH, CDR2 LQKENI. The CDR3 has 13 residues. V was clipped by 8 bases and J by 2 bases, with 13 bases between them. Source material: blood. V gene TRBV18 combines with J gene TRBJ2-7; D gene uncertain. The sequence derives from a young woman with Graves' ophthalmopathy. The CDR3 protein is CASAKAGTYEQYF. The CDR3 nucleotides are TGTGCCAGCGCCAAGGCAGGAACCTACGAGCAGTACTTC. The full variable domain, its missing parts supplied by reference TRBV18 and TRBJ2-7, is NAGVMQNPRHLVRRRGQEARLRCSPMKGHSHVYWYRQLPEEGLKFMVYLQKENIIDESGMPKERFSAEFPKEGPSILRIQQVVRGDSAAYFCASAKAGTYEQYFGPGTRLTVT.